The 4 T cell receptor beta chains given below trace back to one sample, sequenced in a study of blood T cell repertoires in COVID-19. The repertoire was sequenced with immunoSEQ multiplex PCR; TCRdb's copy has only in-frame clones and lacks some. The profile covers 100,000 to 150,000 clones, with 74% appearing a single time and around 5.5% taken by the ten largest. Sequencing was carried out using peripheral blood. These receptors originate from a man in his sixties with acute or convalescent COVID-19.

The gene calls are TRBV9 and TRBJ2-2; no reliable D call. CDR1 and CDR2 from the germline V gene are SGDLS and YYNGEE. This CDR3 is built from 13 residues. V lost 5 bases and J lost 4, with 9 bases in between. The CDR3 coding sequence is TGTGCCAGCAGGCCCACGAGCACCGGGGAGCTGTTTTTT. Translation gives CASRPTSTGELFF.

This clone was seen a single time. The chain uses TRBV19 and TRBJ2-3, with 7 positions matching TRBD2. Germline loops: CDR1 LNHDA, CDR2 SQIVND (reference sequence). The CDR3 loop spans 16 amino acids. V gave up 0 bases and J gave up 7 bases; unmatched junction bases: 10. The CDR3 DNA sequence: TGTGCCAGTAGTATAGAGCTAGCGGTCCACACCCATACGCAGTATTTT. Protein product: CASSIELAVHTHTQYF.

V and J are TRBV5-8 and TRBJ2-3; 8 bases map to TRBD2. J gave up 6 bases and V 2 bases, and 2 bases lay outside the gene matches. The CDR3 extends over 13 amino acids. Germline V gene lookup returns CDR1 SGHTS and CDR2 YDEGEE. The DNA for the CDR3 is TGTGCCAGCAGCTTAGCGGGGGTGGATACGCAGTATTTT. Amino acids: CASSLAGVDTQYF.

CDR3 region: CASSSQGRSTGELFF. The CDR3 nucleotides are TGTGCCAGCAGCTCGCAGGGAAGGTCGACCGGGGAGCTGTTTTTT. The chain is built from TRBV7-2 and TRBJ2-2, with D perhaps TRBD1 (5 bases). This CDR3 has 15 amino acids. V was shortened by 4 bases and J by 5 bases, with 14 bases between the two germline ends. CDR1 and CDR2 (germline): SGHTA, FQGNSA.